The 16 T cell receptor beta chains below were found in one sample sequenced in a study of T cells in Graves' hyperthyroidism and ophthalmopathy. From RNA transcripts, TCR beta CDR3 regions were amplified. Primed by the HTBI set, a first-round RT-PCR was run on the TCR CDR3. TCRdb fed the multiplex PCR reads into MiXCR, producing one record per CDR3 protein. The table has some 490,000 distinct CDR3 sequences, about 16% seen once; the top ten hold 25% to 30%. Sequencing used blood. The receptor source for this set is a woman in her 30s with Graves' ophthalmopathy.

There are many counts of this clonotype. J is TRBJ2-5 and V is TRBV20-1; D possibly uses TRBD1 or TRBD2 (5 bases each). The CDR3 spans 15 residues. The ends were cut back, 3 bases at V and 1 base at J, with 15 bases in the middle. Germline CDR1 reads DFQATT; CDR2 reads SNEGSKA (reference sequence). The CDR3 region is CSARRGRASQETQYF. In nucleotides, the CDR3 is TGCAGTGCTAGGAGGGGCAGGGCGTCCCAAGAGACCCAGTACTTC.

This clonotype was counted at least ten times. CDR3 sequence reads: CASSPTLAHTLREQYF. The DNA for the CDR3 is TGTGCCAGCTCACCAACCCTAGCCCATACTTTACGCGAGCAGTACTTC. The chain couples TRBV18 to TRBJ2-7; D possibly corresponds to TRBD2 (5 bases). This CDR3 is 16 amino acids long. V lost 2 bases, J lost 6 bases, and 20 bases lay in between. CDR1 is KGHSH and CDR2 is LQKENI in the germline V gene.

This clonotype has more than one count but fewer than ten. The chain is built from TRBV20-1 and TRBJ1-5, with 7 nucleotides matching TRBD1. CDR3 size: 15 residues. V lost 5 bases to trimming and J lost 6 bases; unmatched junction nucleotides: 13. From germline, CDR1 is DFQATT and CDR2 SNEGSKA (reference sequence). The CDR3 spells CSAVTGEGDFQPQHF. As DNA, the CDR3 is TGCAGTGCTGTTACAGGGGAAGGGGATTTTCAGCCCCAGCATTTT.

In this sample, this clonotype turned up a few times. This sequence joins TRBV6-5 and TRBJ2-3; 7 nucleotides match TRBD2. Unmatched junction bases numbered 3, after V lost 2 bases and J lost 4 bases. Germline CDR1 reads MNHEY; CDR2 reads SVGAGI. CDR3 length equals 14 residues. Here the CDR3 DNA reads TGTGCCAGCAGTTACCGTCTAGCGGCAGATACGCAGTATTTT. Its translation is CASSYRLAADTQYF.

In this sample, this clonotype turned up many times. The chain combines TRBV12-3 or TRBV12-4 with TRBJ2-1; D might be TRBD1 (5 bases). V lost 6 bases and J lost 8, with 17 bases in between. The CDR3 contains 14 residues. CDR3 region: CASRRTAGFDEQFF. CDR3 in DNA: TGTGCCAGCAGGCGGACGGCAGGGTTCGATGAGCAGTTCTTC.

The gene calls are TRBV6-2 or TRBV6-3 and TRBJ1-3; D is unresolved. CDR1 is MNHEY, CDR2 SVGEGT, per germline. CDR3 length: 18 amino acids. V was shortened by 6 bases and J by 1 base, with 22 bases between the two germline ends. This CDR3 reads CASSPRAVTPESGNTIYF. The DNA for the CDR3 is TGTGCCAGCAGCCCGCGGGCGGTCACCCCAGAGTCTGGAAACACCATATATTTT.

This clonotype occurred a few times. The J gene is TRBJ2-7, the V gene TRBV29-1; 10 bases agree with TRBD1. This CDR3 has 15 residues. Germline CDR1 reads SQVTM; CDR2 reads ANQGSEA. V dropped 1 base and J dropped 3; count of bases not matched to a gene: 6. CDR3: CSVEGSGQGVYEQYF. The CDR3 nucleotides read TGCAGCGTTGAAGGTTCAGGACAGGGGGTCTACGAGCAGTACTTC.

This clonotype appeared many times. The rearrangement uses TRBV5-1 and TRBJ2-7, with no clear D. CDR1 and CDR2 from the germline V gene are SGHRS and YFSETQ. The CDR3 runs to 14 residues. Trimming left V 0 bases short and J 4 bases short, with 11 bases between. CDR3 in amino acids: CASSLGGSAYEQYF. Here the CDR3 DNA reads TGCGCCAGCAGCTTGGGTGGCTCTGCTTACGAGCAGTACTTC.

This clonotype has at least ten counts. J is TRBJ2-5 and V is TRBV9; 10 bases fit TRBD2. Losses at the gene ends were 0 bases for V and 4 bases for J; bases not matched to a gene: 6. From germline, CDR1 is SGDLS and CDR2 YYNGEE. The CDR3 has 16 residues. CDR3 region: CASSVDLAGVRETQYF. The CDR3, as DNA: TGTGCCAGCAGCGTAGATCTAGCGGGAGTGCGAGAGACCCAGTACTTC.

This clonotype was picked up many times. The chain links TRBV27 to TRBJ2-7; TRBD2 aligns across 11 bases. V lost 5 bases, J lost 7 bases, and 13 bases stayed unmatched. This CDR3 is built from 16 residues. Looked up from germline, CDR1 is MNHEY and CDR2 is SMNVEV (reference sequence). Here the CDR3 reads CASSIASGRPSGEQYF. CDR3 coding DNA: TGTGCCAGCAGTATAGCTAGCGGGAGGCCCTCGGGAGAGCAGTACTTC.

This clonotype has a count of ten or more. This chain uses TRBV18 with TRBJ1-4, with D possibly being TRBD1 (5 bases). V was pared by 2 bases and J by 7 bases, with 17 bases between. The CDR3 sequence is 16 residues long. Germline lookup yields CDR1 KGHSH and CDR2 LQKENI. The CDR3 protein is CASSPGPRAIREKLFF. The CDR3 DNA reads TGTGCCAGCTCACCAGGACCCAGGGCAATACGTGAAAAACTGTTTTTT.

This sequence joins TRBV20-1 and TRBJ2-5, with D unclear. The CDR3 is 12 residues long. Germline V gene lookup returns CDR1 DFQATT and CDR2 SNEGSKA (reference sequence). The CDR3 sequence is CSRQGQRETQYF. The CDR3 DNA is TGCAGCCGGCAAGGTCAAAGGGAGACCCAGTACTTC.

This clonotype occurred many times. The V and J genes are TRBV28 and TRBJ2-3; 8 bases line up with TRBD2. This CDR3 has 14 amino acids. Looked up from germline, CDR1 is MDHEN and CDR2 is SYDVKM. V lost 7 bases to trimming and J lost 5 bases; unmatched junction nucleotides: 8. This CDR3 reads CASNSGSVIDTQYF. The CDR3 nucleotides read TGTGCCAGCAACAGCGGGAGTGTTATAGATACGCAGTATTTT.

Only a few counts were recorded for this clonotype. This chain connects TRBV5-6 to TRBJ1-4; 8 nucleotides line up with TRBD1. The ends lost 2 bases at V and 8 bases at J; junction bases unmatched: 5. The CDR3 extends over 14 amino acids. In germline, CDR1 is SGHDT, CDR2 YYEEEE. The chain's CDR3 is CASSFRGRGEKLFF. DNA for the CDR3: TGTGCCAGCAGCTTCAGGGGGCGAGGGGAAAAACTGTTTTTT.

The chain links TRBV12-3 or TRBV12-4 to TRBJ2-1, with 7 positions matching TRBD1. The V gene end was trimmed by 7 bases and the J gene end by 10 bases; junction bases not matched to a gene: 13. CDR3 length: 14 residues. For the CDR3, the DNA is TGTGCCAGCACCACAAGACAGGGTACCCACGAGCAGTTCTTC. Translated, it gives CASTTRQGTHEQFF.

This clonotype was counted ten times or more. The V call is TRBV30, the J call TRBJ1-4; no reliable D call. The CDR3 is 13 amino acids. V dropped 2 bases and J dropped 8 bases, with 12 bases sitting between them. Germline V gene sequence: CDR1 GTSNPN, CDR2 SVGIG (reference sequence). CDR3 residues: CAWSPRREEKLFF. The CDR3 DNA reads TGTGCCTGGAGTCCGCGGAGAGAGGAAAAACTGTTTTTT.